These 6 T cell receptor beta chains came from one sample sequenced in a study of naive and memory T cell subsets. TCR cDNA received a 3' ligated oligonucleotide that carried a UMI. Four PCR rounds used nested alpha and beta constant region primers plus the SP2 primer. TCRdb re-analysed the 5' RACE reads in MiXCR, keeping a single row per CDR3 protein. The table records about 56,000 distinct CDR3 sequences, 6% to 8% of them present only once. These receptors all come from a female donor in good health.

The chain recombines TRBV4-1 with TRBJ2-4; D remains unclear. Per the germline V gene, CDR1 is MGHRA and CDR2 is YSYEKL. Between the trimmed V and J ends, which lost 2 bases and 9 bases, there was a span of 14 bases. CDR3 length: 14 residues. The CDR3 protein is CASSQFLDARIQYF. The CDR3 coding sequence is TGCGCCAGCAGCCAATTCCTGGACGCCCGCATTCAGTACTTC.

This clonotype was observed a few times. The genes are TRBV4-1 and TRBJ1-2; 8 nucleotides line up with TRBD1. Germline assignment: CDR1 MGHRA and CDR2 YSYEKL. Germline trimming cut 1 base from V and 7 bases from J; bases unmatched to any gene: 14. This CDR3 region has 17 residues. This CDR3 is CASSQVRTGTFLGGYTF. The CDR3 coding sequence is TGCGCCAGCAGCCAAGTGAGGACAGGGACGTTTCTAGGTGGCTACACCTTC.

This clonotype was seen repeatedly, ten times or more. This chain links TRBV6-6 with TRBJ1-4; D is ambiguous. Germline values: CDR1 MNHNY, CDR2 SVGAGI (reference sequence). V was trimmed by 6 bases and J by 4 bases, leaving 18 bases between them. This CDR3 is built from 16 residues. CDR3 loop: CASSSPRTEINEKLFF. Here the CDR3 DNA reads TGTGCCAGCAGCAGCCCGAGGACGGAAATTAATGAAAAACTGTTTTTT.

This clonotype was counted at least ten times. V is TRBV9 and J is TRBJ2-7; perhaps TRBD2 as D (6 bases). This CDR3 is 14 amino acids long. Trimming took 4 bases from V and 1 from J, leaving 12 bases between them. Per germline, CDR1 SGDLS and CDR2 YYNGEE. As DNA, the CDR3 is TGTGCCAGCAGCAGGGGACTCGAATCCTACGAGCAGTACTTC. Translation gives CASSRGLESYEQYF. The full variable domain, with the rest looked up from reference TRBV9 and TRBJ2-7, is DSGVTQTPKHLITATGQRVTLRCSPRSGDLSVYWYQQSLDQGLQFLIQYYNGEERAKGNILERFSAQQFPDLHSELNLSSLELGDSALYFCASSRGLESYEQYFGPGTRLTVT.

This clonotype was detected a few times. The chain has TRBV9 and TRBJ1-1; 7 positions match TRBD1. CDR1 is SGDLS, CDR2 YYNGEE, per germline. The trim removed 4 bases at V and 1 base at J, leaving 7 bases unmatched. The CDR3 has 15 residues. CDR3 in amino acids: CASSTRQGGNTEAFF. The CDR3 coding sequence is TGTGCCAGCAGCACACGACAGGGAGGGAACACTGAAGCTTTCTTT. The full variable domain, its missing parts supplied by reference TRBV9 and TRBJ1-1, is DSGVTQTPKHLITATGQRVTLRCSPRSGDLSVYWYQQSLDQGLQFLIQYYNGEERAKGNILERFSAQQFPDLHSELNLSSLELGDSALYFCASSTRQGGNTEAFFGQGTRLTVV.

The chain couples TRBV18 to TRBJ1-2; tentative D call: TRBD1 (5 bases). The V end was cut by 2 bases, the J end by 12 bases, with 10 bases between. Germline CDR1 and CDR2: KGHSH and LQKENI. The CDR3 consists of 11 residues. In DNA, the CDR3 is TGTGCCAGCTCACCAGGGACCGGCGACACCTTC. Amino acids: CASSPGTGDTF.